The 29 T cell receptor beta chains given below trace back to one sample, sequenced in a study of technical replicates of blood from a few donors. Clones were read by immunoSEQ multiplex PCR, and TCRdb kept only the in-frame ones, dropping some. The sample has some 87,000 clones, approximately 91% seen once. The sample taken for sequencing was T cells isolated from PBMCs. The source of these receptors is a human donor in good health.

The chain carries TRBV11-1 and TRBJ2-7; D gene unclear. The V gene's germline CDR1 is SGHAT and CDR2 FQDESV (reference sequence). The CDR3 loop spans 13 amino acids. Between the trimmed V and J ends, which lost 8 bases and 4 bases, there was a span of 15 bases. The CDR3 sequence is CASSAREAYEQYF. The CDR3 DNA reads TGTGCCAGCTCAGCTAGAGAAGCTTACGAGCAGTACTTC.

The chain couples TRBV7-2 to TRBJ1-1, with 7 bases identical to TRBD1. CDR1 and CDR2 (germline): SGHTA, FQGNSA. Unmatched junction bases numbered 11, after V lost 5 bases and J lost 5 bases. CDR3 length equals 15 residues. The CDR3 loop reads CASSQTLYRGTEAFF. In nucleotides, the CDR3 is TGTGCCAGCAGCCAGACGTTGTACAGGGGAACTGAAGCTTTCTTT.

The chain employs TRBV28 and TRBJ2-7; a possible D gene is TRBD2 (6 bases). CDR1 is MDHEN, CDR2 SYDVKM, per germline. V was clipped by 7 bases and J by 6 bases, with 19 bases between them. This CDR3 has 14 amino acids. The CDR3 nucleotides read TGTGCCAGCAAGTTAGGGACGCGGGGTGGCGAGCAGTACTTC. Amino acid sequence: CASKLGTRGGEQYF. The complete variable domain, with remaining parts taken from reference TRBV28 and TRBJ2-7, reads DVKVTQSSRYLVKRTGEKVFLECVQDMDHENMFWYRQDPGLGLRLIYFSYDVKMKEKGDIPEGYSVSREKKERFSLILESASTNQTSMYLCASKLGTRGGEQYFGPGTRLTVT.

The genes are TRBV12-5 and TRBJ2-6; 12 bases are a match to TRBD2. V lost 5 bases and J lost 0; bases outside the gene matches: 11. The CDR3 totals 20 residues. Germline-derived CDR1 and CDR2 are LGHNT and FRNRAP. The DNA of the CDR3 is TGTGCTAGTGGTCCAACCCTGACTAGCGGGAGTTTCTCTGGGGCCAACGTCCTGACTTTC. It yields the protein CASGPTLTSGSFSGANVLTF.

The V and J genes are TRBV4-1 and TRBJ2-1, with D hard to call. The CDR3 is made up of 14 amino acids. V lost 4 bases and J 2 bases, leaving 9 bases between the germline ends. CDR1 MGHRA and CDR2 YSYEKL come from the germline V gene. CDR3 sequence (DNA): TGCGCCAGCAGCCGGGCCCAGGCCTACAATGAGCAGTTCTTC. Its translation is CASSRAQAYNEQFF.

This chain uses TRBV4-1 with TRBJ2-7, with D perhaps TRBD2 (5 bases). The CDR3 consists of 13 residues. CDR1 MGHRA and CDR2 YSYEKL come from the germline V gene. Deletions cut 4 bases from V and 4 bases from J, with 11 bases between. CDR3 coding DNA: TGCGCCAGCAGCCGAGCCCGGGGATACGAGCAGTACTTC. Translation gives CASSRARGYEQYF.

V usage is TRBV28 and J usage is TRBJ1-4, with D perhaps TRBD1 (6 bases). Trimming removed 2 bases at V and 7 bases at J, with 14 bases between. Per the germline V gene, CDR1 is MDHEN and CDR2 is SYDVKM. CDR3 length equals 15 residues. The CDR3 DNA follows: TGTGCCAGCAGTTTAGGGTTAGCAGGGGCTGAAAAACTGTTTTTT. This codes for CASSLGLAGAEKLFF.

This chain connects TRBV9 to TRBJ2-3; TRBD2 agrees at 14 bases. Germline loops: CDR1 SGDLS, CDR2 YYNGEE. The CDR3 is made up of 16 amino acids. V shed 4 bases and J 3 bases; nucleotides not matched to a gene: 4. The DNA for the CDR3 is TGTGCCAGCAGCACGGGACTAGCGGGAGAGACAGATACGCAGTATTTT. Translated, it gives CASSTGLAGETDTQYF. Drawing the rest from reference TRBV9 and TRBJ2-3, the complete variable domain is DSGVTQTPKHLITATGQRVTLRCSPRSGDLSVYWYQQSLDQGLQFLIQYYNGEERAKGNILERFSAQQFPDLHSELNLSSLELGDSALYFCASSTGLAGETDTQYFGPGTRLTVL.

The V and J genes are TRBV5-1 and TRBJ2-5; 7 positions match TRBD1. CDR1 is SGHRS, CDR2 YFSETQ, per germline. This CDR3 is 16 amino acids long. Losses at the gene ends were 0 bases for V and 2 bases for J; bases not matched to a gene: 7. The CDR3 sequence is CASSLGYRGMQETQYF. The CDR3 region has the DNA TGCGCCAGCAGCTTGGGTTACAGGGGAATGCAAGAGACCCAGTACTTC.

The chain uses TRBV15 and TRBJ1-2; TRBD1 is a possible D gene (5 bases). Trimming stripped 5 bases from V and 5 bases from J, with 18 bases between. CDR3 length equals 15 residues. From germline, CDR1 is LNHNV and CDR2 YYDKDF (reference sequence). Here the CDR3 reads CATSGQTELSYGYTF. In DNA, the CDR3 is TGTGCCACCAGCGGGCAGACAGAGCTCTCGTATGGCTACACCTTC.

The chain employs TRBV4-1 and TRBJ1-3; D remains unclear. The V end was cut by 0 bases, the J end by 5 bases, with 8 bases between. This CDR3 spans 14 amino acids. The germline V gene encodes CDR1 MGHRA and CDR2 YSYEKL. In DNA, the CDR3 is TGCGCCAGCAGCCAAGATACACGAAGAAACACCATATATTTT. Protein product: CASSQDTRRNTIYF.

The rearrangement links TRBV11-2 to TRBJ2-7; TRBD1 matches at 8 bases. V lost 4 bases and J lost 3; bases outside the gene matches: 5. Looked up from germline, CDR1 is SGHAT and CDR2 is FQNNGV. The CDR3 consists of 14 residues. The CDR3 region has the DNA TGTGCCAGCAGCTCCGGGACAGGATTCTACGAGCAGTACTTC. Translation gives CASSSGTGFYEQYF.

The J gene is TRBJ1-4, the V gene TRBV2; D may be TRBD1 (5 bases). The CDR3 covers 14 residues. Germline-derived CDR1 and CDR2 are SNHLY and FYNNEI. Trimming removed 6 bases from V and 1 base from J, with 9 bases in between. The CDR3 region has the DNA TGTGCCAGCAGGGAGACAGTAACTAATGAAAAACTGTTTTTT. Translating gives CASRETVTNEKLFF.

This chain links TRBV6-5 with TRBJ2-7; D possibly corresponds to TRBD2 (6 bases). V was cut by 8 bases and J by 2 bases, with 13 bases left in between. Looked up from germline, CDR1 is MNHEY and CDR2 is SVGAGI. This CDR3 comprises 13 residues. This CDR3 reads CASGGAATYEQYF. In nucleotides, the CDR3 is TGTGCCAGCGGAGGGGCAGCCACCTACGAGCAGTACTTC.

The rearrangement uses TRBV12-5 and TRBJ1-2, with D possibly TRBD1 on 6 matching bases. Trimming removed 5 bases from V and 1 base from J, with 11 bases in between. The V gene's germline CDR1 is LGHNT and CDR2 FRNRAP. This CDR3 contains 14 residues. The CDR3 loop is CASGRGGLNYGYTF. The CDR3 DNA reads as TGTGCTAGTGGTAGGGGGGGGCTTAACTATGGCTACACCTTC.

This clone was counted once. The rearrangement joins TRBV27 to TRBJ1-2; D is undetermined. This CDR3 region has 17 residues. Looked up from germline, CDR1 is MNHEY and CDR2 is SMNVEV (reference sequence). Trimming pared 3 bases from V and 5 bases from J, leaving 22 bases between. DNA for the CDR3: TGTGCCAGCAGTTTCACCCCATCGGCCAGCCTAGGTTATGGCTACACCTTC. Translating gives CASSFTPSASLGYGYTF.

The CDR3 loop reads CASSYPRGSYEQYF. Here the CDR3 DNA reads TGTGCCAGCAGTTACCCTAGAGGCTCCTACGAGCAGTACTTC. This rearrangement joins TRBV28 to TRBJ2-7; D gene uncertain. The germline gives CDR1 MDHEN, CDR2 SYDVKM. The CDR3 sequence is 14 residues long. With 4 bases removed from V and 0 bases from J, the gap between germline ends came to 10 bases.

This rearrangement joins TRBV18 to TRBJ1-1; the D gene is possibly TRBD1 (5 bases). Germline V gene lookup returns CDR1 KGHSH and CDR2 LQKENI. There are 17 residues in the CDR3. The V end was cut by 2 bases, the J end by 4 bases, with 20 bases between. CDR3 sequence reads: CASSPTYSRRGGTEAFF. CDR3 DNA sequence: TGTGCCAGCTCACCAACGTATTCACGTAGGGGAGGCACTGAAGCTTTCTTT.

The gene calls are TRBV6-5 and TRBJ1-2; 7 bases agree with TRBD1. Trimming cost V 7 bases and J 2 bases; bases outside gene matches: 7. The CDR3 spans 14 residues. The germline gives CDR1 MNHEY, CDR2 SVGAGI. CDR3 loop: CASTPGQLNYGYTF. CDR3 nucleotide sequence: TGTGCCAGCACCCCGGGACAGCTAAACTATGGCTACACCTTC.

CDR3 bases: TGCGCCAGCAGCTATGGGACACCTGGCAATCAGCCCCAGCATTTT. Amino acids: CASSYGTPGNQPQHF. V is TRBV4-1 and J is TRBJ1-5, with a possible D match to TRBD1 (6 bases). CDR1 MGHRA and CDR2 YSYEKL come from the germline V gene. This CDR3 has 15 residues. Trimming took off 5 bases at V and 2 bases at J, with 13 bases between the two ends.

J is TRBJ2-2 and V is TRBV7-3; 8 positions match TRBD2. Germline CDR1 is SGHTA and CDR2 is FQGTGA. The ends lost 4 bases at V and 1 base at J; junction bases unmatched: 5. The CDR3 contains 16 residues. The CDR3 sequence is CASSSAAGGNTGELFF. The CDR3 region has the DNA TGTGCCAGCAGCTCTGCGGCGGGAGGGAACACCGGGGAGCTGTTTTTT.

This sequence joins TRBV5-4 and TRBJ2-1; 7 bases align to TRBD2. This CDR3 has 15 residues. The germline gives CDR1 SGHNT, CDR2 YYREEE (reference sequence). The trim removed 2 bases at V and 2 bases at J, leaving 4 bases unmatched. This CDR3 reads CASSLGGSAYNEQFF. In DNA, the CDR3 is TGTGCCAGCAGCTTAGGCGGGAGCGCCTACAATGAGCAGTTCTTC.

This sequence joins TRBV4-1 and TRBJ2-5; 12 nucleotides match TRBD2. CDR3 length: 18 amino acids. In germline, CDR1 is MGHRA, CDR2 YSYEKL. Losses at the gene ends were 0 bases for V and 5 bases for J; bases not matched to a gene: 10. The CDR3 DNA reads as TGCGCCAGCAGCCAAGAGACTAGCGGGCTAGCGGGAGGGGAGACCCAGTACTTC. It translates to CASSQETSGLAGGETQYF.

This clone was observed once. The chain couples TRBV7-9 to TRBJ2-5; 13 bases align to TRBD2. V shed 5 bases and J 1 base; nucleotides not matched to a gene: 4. Germline loops: CDR1 SEHNR, CDR2 FQNEAQ (reference sequence). The CDR3 extends over 16 amino acids. For the CDR3, the DNA is TGTGCCAGCAGCCCTGGGACTAGCGGGGCCCAAGAGACCCAGTACTTC. It specifies CASSPGTSGAQETQYF.

This chain connects TRBV30 to TRBJ1-1; D uncertain. V was trimmed by 2 bases and J by 8 bases, leaving 15 bases between them. Germline V gives CDR1 GTSNPN, CDR2 SVGIG (reference sequence). This CDR3 is built from 13 residues. CDR3 nucleotide sequence: TGTGCCTGGAGTCAGCAGGAGGGCATGGAAGCTTTCTTT. Translating it yields CAWSQQEGMEAFF.

In the case of this clone: This specimen includes other DNA sequences encoding the same CDR3. The chain joins TRBV11-3 to TRBJ2-7, with D maybe TRBD1 (5 bases). V shed 4 bases and J shed 4 bases, with 8 bases lying between them. Germline CDR1 is SGHNT and CDR2 is YENEEA. The CDR3 length is 12 residues. CDR3 protein: CASSSPGYEQYF. The CDR3 bases are TGTGCCAGCAGCTCGCCAGGGTACGAGCAGTACTTC.

The rearrangement joins TRBV9 to TRBJ2-7, with D possibly matching TRBD2 (6 bases). Trimming took 0 bases from V and 3 from J, leaving 10 bases between them. This CDR3 has 14 residues. Germline V gene data show CDR1 as SGDLS and CDR2 as YYNGEE. The CDR3 DNA is TGTGCCAGCAGCGTAGGACCGGGAGTCTACGAGCAGTACTTC. This codes for CASSVGPGVYEQYF.

The chain is built from TRBV4-1 and TRBJ2-7; TRBD2 matches at 7 bases. This CDR3 has 16 amino acids. V dropped 6 bases and J dropped 2; count of bases not matched to a gene: 13. Germline CDR1 MGHRA, CDR2 YSYEKL. CDR3 loop: CASSHPWRSGAYEQYF. The CDR3 DNA reads TGCGCCAGCAGTCACCCCTGGAGGAGCGGGGCCTACGAGCAGTACTTC.

The J gene is TRBJ1-3, the V gene TRBV2; D call uncertain. V was trimmed by 11 bases and J by 2 bases, leaving 10 bases between them. This CDR3 has 12 amino acids. Germline V gene sequence: CDR1 SNHLY, CDR2 FYNNEI. The CDR3 here is CAPSPPGNTIYF. CDR3 in DNA: TGTGCCCCTAGCCCTCCTGGAAACACCATATATTTT.